The T cell receptor beta chain under discussion was sequenced for a study of blood T cell dynamics during melanoma immunotherapy. Stated time point: week 3, after first cycle of checkpoint inhibitor. One draw preceded checkpoint blockade; another followed its first cycle at week 3. Each bulk PBMC sample had approximately 400 ng DNA loaded. This table comes from immunoSEQ multiplex PCR, and its TCRdb copy is limited to in-frame clones, with some not included. Among about 8,800 clones listed, less than 90% were seen once. The specimen comprised blood, sampled from a patient treated with checkpoint blockade. The sequence was obtained from a human donor with melanoma.

CDR3 DNA sequence: TGCAGCGTCAACTCCCAGGGTTATGGCTACACCTTC. This encodes CSVNSQGYGYTF. The chain is built from TRBV29-1 and TRBJ1-2, with D perhaps TRBD1 (5 bases). CDR1 and CDR2 from the germline V gene are SQVTM and ANQGSEA. The V and J ends lost 6 bases and 5 bases respectively, with 13 bases between them. CDR3 length: 12 residues.